Listed below are T cell receptor beta chains from one sample, sequenced in a study of cytomegalovirus exposure and HLA in healthy donors. Some clones are missing from TCRdb's copy, which holds only in-frame ones; the method was immunoSEQ multiplex PCR. The sample includes about 160,000 clones, roughly 72% of them seen just once. Material: PBMCs. The receptors come from a woman in her 40s in good health and CMV-seronegative. CDR3s include the opening cysteine and the closing phenylalanine or tryptophan. A D gene is named only where the DNA matches it firmly. Some rows have no size entry. The others give once, few or many, or a class for an expanded clone.

j_call,clone_size,d_call,v_call,cdr3_nt,cdr3_aa
TRBJ1-1,NA,TRBD1,TRBV27,TGTGCCAGCAGTTTACAGGGGGCACACACTGAAGCTTTCTTT,CASSLQGAHTEAFF
TRBJ1-1,NA,TRBD1,TRBV19,TGTGCCAGTAAGTCCGGGACAGGGGGCTGGAACACTGAAGCTTTCTTT,CASKSGTGGWNTEAFF
TRBJ2-7,NA,NA,TRBV30,TGTGCCTGGAGTGTATCGTTCTACGAGCAGTACTTC,CAWSVSFYEQYF
TRBJ2-7,NA,TRBD1,TRBV6-5,TGTGCCAGCAGCCAGGACAGGGTATCCTACGAGCAGTACTTC,CASSQDRVSYEQYF
TRBJ1-1,few,TRBD1,TRBV7-9,TGTGCCAGCAGCTTAACCGACAGGGGGCCTGAAGCTTTCTTT,CASSLTDRGPEAFF
TRBJ2-7,NA,TRBD2,TRBV5-1,TGCGCCAGCAGCTCTGTAGCGGGAGAGGGCTACGAGCAGTACTTC,CASSSVAGEGYEQYF
TRBJ2-3,NA,NA,TRBV5-6,TGTGCCAGCAGCCCTGGGGGTAGATTCAGGGGAGATACGCAGTATTTT,CASSPGGRFRGDTQYF
TRBJ1-1,NA,TRBD1,TRBV29-1,TGCAGCGTTGAAGATCGGGGACAGGGATTGGCTGAAGCTTTCTTT,CSVEDRGQGLAEAFF
TRBJ1-1,NA,NA,TRBV2,TGTGCCAGCAGAGAGGAAATGAACACTGAAGCTTTCTTT,CASREEMNTEAFF
TRBJ2-7,NA,TRBD1,TRBV10-1,TGCGCCAGCACCGGGACAGGGCCGTACGAGCAGTACTTC,CASTGTGPYEQYF
TRBJ2-2,NA,TRBD2,TRBV5-1,TGCGCCAGCAGCCAGGGACTAGCGGGAGTAGGGGAGCTGTTTTTT,CASSQGLAGVGELFF
TRBJ2-5,few,TRBD2,TRBV9,TGTGCCAGCAGCGTACTCCCGGGAGGGGAGACCCAGTACTTC,CASSVLPGGETQYF